This is a list of T cell receptor beta chains from one sample in a study of blood T cell repertoires in COVID-19. TCRdb keeps only in-frame clones here, not all; method: immunoSEQ multiplex PCR. The data hold 50,000 to 80,000 clones, with under 80% observed a single time. The source material was peripheral blood. Every receptor here comes from a human donor in a cohort sampled during active COVID-19. CDR3s include the opening cysteine and the closing phenylalanine or tryptophan. The D gene is left open where the match is weak. The listing skips clone size in some rows; elsewhere it reads once, few, many or a size class.

clone_size	v_call	j_call	d_call	cdr3_nt	cdr3_aa
.	TRBV19	TRBJ1-1	TRBD1	TGTGCCAGTAGTATAGATCAGGGGGAGAGCTTCTTT	CASSIDQGESFF
many	TRBV5-1	TRBJ1-2	.	TGCGCCAGCAGCCCCTACGGGTCGGGCTACACCTTC	CASSPYGSGYTF
.	TRBV6-6	TRBJ2-7	.	TGTGCCAGCAGTAACAGGGTCGAGCAGTACTTC	CASSNRVEQYF
.	TRBV19	TRBJ1-6	TRBD1	TGTGCCAGTAGTATGGACAGGGGGAATTCACCCCTCCACTTT	CASSMDRGNSPLHF
.	TRBV12-2	TRBJ1-1	.	TGTGCAAGTCGCAACCGGGTGAACACTGAAGCTTTCTTT	CASRNRVNTEAFF
.	TRBV7-2	TRBJ2-6	.	TGTGCCAGCAGCCCTGGACAGTCCAGAGGGGCCAACGTCCTGACTTTC	CASSPGQSRGANVLTF
.	TRBV29-1	TRBJ2-3	.	TGCAGCGTTGGGGCAGGCTTCCGCACAGATACGCAGTATTTT	CSVGAGFRTDTQYF
.	TRBV6-6	TRBJ2-7	TRBD1	TGTGCCAGCAGTCAGGGGACAGGGCTCCTCCTACCCTACGAGCAGTACTTC	CASSQGTGLLLPYEQYF
few	TRBV7-9	TRBJ1-2	.	TGTGCCAGCAGCTTAGGTACAGGTGACTATGGCTACACCTTC	CASSLGTGDYGYTF
.	TRBV11-2	TRBJ1-1	TRBD1	TGTGCCAGCAGCTACATTATTCGGCAGGACAGGAGGACTGAAGCTTTCTTT	CASSYIIRQDRRTEAFF
.	TRBV5-1	TRBJ2-1	TRBD2	TGCGCCAGCAGCTTCCGACTAGCGGGGGTACAAGGGGTTGGACACAATGAGCAGTTCTTC	CASSFRLAGVQGVGHNEQFF
once	TRBV3-1/TRBV3-2	TRBJ2-7	.	TGTGCCAGCAGCCAAGATAGAACAGGTAGATCCTACGAGCAGTACTTC	CASSQDRTGRSYEQYF
.	TRBV2	TRBJ2-1	TRBD2	TGTGCCAGCAGACAGGGACTAGCCAGCAATGAGCAGTTCTTC	CASRQGLASNEQFF
.	TRBV10-2	TRBJ2-5	.	TGCGCCAGCAGTGAGATAGTATATGAGACCCAGTACTTC	CASSEIVYETQYF
.	TRBV6-5	TRBJ1-2	.	TGTGCCAGCACCAACCCCGGGGGTGGCTACACCTTC	CASTNPGGGYTF
.	TRBV28	TRBJ2-4	.	TGTGCCAGCAGTTTGGGACAAGCCAAAAACATTCAGTACTTC	CASSLGQAKNIQYF
once	TRBV11-2	TRBJ2-2	.	TGTGCCAGCAGTTTACCCTACACCGGGGAGCTGTTTTTT	CASSLPYTGELFF
.	TRBV4-3	TRBJ2-7	.	TGCGCCAGCAGCCAAGACAGTAGGGGGTTCTACGAGCAGTACTTC	CASSQDSRGFYEQYF
.	TRBV2	TRBJ2-5	.	TGTGCCAGCACAAGCCACCCCCAAGAGACCCAGTACTTC	CASTSHPQETQYF
.	TRBV30	TRBJ1-1	TRBD1	TGTGCCTGGCGGACAGGTTATGTTAACACTGAAGCTTTCTTT	CAWRTGYVNTEAFF
.	TRBV18	TRBJ1-2	.	TGTGCCAGCTCACCCCAGCTTACACAGGGTATGAACTATGGCTACACCTTC	CASSPQLTQGMNYGYTF
.	TRBV6-2/TRBV6-3	TRBJ1-5	.	TGTGCCAGCAGTTCAACCCGGACAGTCGGCGGATATAGCAATCAGCCCCAGCATTTT	CASSSTRTVGGYSNQPQHF
.	TRBV6-5	TRBJ1-3	.	TGTGCCAGCAGAGGACAGCCTCCCTCTGGAAACACCATATATTTT	CASRGQPPSGNTIYF
.	TRBV6-5	TRBJ1-5	TRBD1	TGTGCCAGCACCCGGGACAGAAATCAGCCCCAGCATTTT	CASTRDRNQPQHF
few	TRBV5-1	TRBJ2-2	TRBD1	TGCGCCAGCAGTGAGGACAGGGCCCTCGGGGAGCTGTTTTTT	CASSEDRALGELFF
.	TRBV7-2	TRBJ2-7	.	TGTGCCAGCAGCTTAGACGCGGGGCCCTACGAGCAGTACTTC	CASSLDAGPYEQYF
.	TRBV9	TRBJ1-2	.	TGTGCCAGCAGCGTCCCACAGGAGCGCTACACCTTC	CASSVPQERYTF
medium-sized	TRBV6-1	TRBJ1-1	TRBD1	TGTGCCAGCAGTGACGAGGACAGGGACCAGAACACTGAAGCTTTCTTT	CASSDEDRDQNTEAFF
.	TRBV18	TRBJ1-3	TRBD1	TGTGCCAGCTCGCTGGGACAGCGCTCTGGAAACACCATATATTTT	CASSLGQRSGNTIYF
.	TRBV3-1/TRBV3-2	TRBJ2-7	.	TGTGCCAGCAGCCAAGCCGAGGACGAGCAGTACTTC	CASSQAEDEQYF
once	TRBV5-6	TRBJ2-3	.	TGTGCCAGCAGCTTTGGACCAGCTGGAGGTGCAGATACGCAGTATTTT	CASSFGPAGGADTQYF
once	TRBV5-4	TRBJ1-2	TRBD1	TGTGCCAGCAGCCGAGACAGGGGGAATGGCTACACCTTC	CASSRDRGNGYTF
.	TRBV20-1	TRBJ1-1	.	TGCAGTGCTAGAGAGGGCCGCGATGCTTTCTTT	CSAREGRDAFF
.	TRBV9	TRBJ1-2	.	TGTGCCAGCAGCGTAGCCCTAGGCGGATATGGCTACACCTTC	CASSVALGGYGYTF
.	TRBV3-1/TRBV3-2	TRBJ1-5	.	TGTGCCAGCAGCCAAGGGGCCGGGGGGGCTGGTCAGCCCCAGCATTTT	CASSQGAGGAGQPQHF
few	TRBV3-1/TRBV3-2	TRBJ2-2	.	TGTGCCAGCAGCTTGAGGAAAGACACCGGGGAGCTGTTTTTT	CASSLRKDTGELFF
few	TRBV18	TRBJ2-1	.	TGTGCCAGCTCACCACCCTCAGGACTTTACAATGAGCAGTTCTTC	CASSPPSGLYNEQFF
.	TRBV5-8	TRBJ1-2	TRBD1	TGTGCCAGCAGCGTCGGGACAGGGGGTACCTATGGCTACACCTTC	CASSVGTGGTYGYTF